These 15 T cell receptor beta chains were all obtained from the same sample, sequenced in a study of beta chain features in type 1 diabetes. Expressed TCRB transcripts were sequenced, since all the RNA that had been isolated was reverse transcribed. Clones were read by immunoSEQ multiplex PCR, and TCRdb kept only the in-frame ones, dropping some. Of some 900,000 clones listed, about a sixth are singletons. What was sequenced was naive CD4+ T cells from blood. These receptors were obtained from a woman aged 18-35 years in good health.

V usage is TRBV7-2 and J usage is TRBJ2-7; no clear D. The V and J ends lost 3 bases and 6 bases respectively, with 12 bases between them. The germline V gene encodes CDR1 SGHTA and CDR2 FQGNSA. The CDR3 extends over 13 amino acids. CDR3 coding DNA: TGTGCCAGCAGCTTCAGTCCCCCTGGCGAGCAGTACTTC. Its protein is CASSFSPPGEQYF.

V and J are TRBV7-8 and TRBJ1-1; TRBD1 aligns across 8 bases. CDR3 length: 14 amino acids. The V gene's germline CDR1 is SGHVS and CDR2 FQNEAQ. With 3 bases clipped from V and 3 bases from J, the junction kept 3 bases outside the gene matches. The CDR3, as DNA: TGTGCCAGCAGCTTCGACAGGGGTTACACTGAAGCTTTCTTT. Its translation is CASSFDRGYTEAFF.

This clone was counted between two and nine times. The V and J genes are TRBV7-3 and TRBJ2-5, with 9 bases fitting TRBD1. Germline V lookup: CDR1 SGHTA, CDR2 FQGTGA. After removal of 4 bases from V and 1 base from J, the junction contained 4 bases not matched to a gene. This CDR3 is built from 15 residues. The CDR3 is CASSSGQGPQETQYF. The CDR3 coding sequence is TGTGCCAGCAGCTCCGGACAGGGGCCCCAAGAGACCCAGTACTTC.

This clone appeared a few times. V gene TRBV7-9 combines with J gene TRBJ2-3; D perhaps matches TRBD2 (6 bases). Looked up from germline, CDR1 is SEHNR and CDR2 is FQNEAQ (reference sequence). V dropped 8 bases and J dropped 6 bases, with 18 bases sitting between them. This CDR3 has 14 residues. CDR3 sequence reads: CASVSGGVVDTQYF. As DNA, the CDR3 is TGTGCCAGCGTTTCCGGAGGGGTCGTGGATACGCAGTATTTT.

This clone was counted a few times. The rearrangement uses TRBV5-6 and TRBJ2-7; 8 bases agree with TRBD1. Trimming took 0 bases from V and 4 from J; bases not matched to a gene: 6. Germline V gives CDR1 SGHDT, CDR2 YYEEEE. The CDR3 covers 15 residues. CDR3 DNA: TGTGCCAGCAGCTTGGCGTCAGGGGGCGAGTACGAGCAGTACTTC. Encoded protein: CASSLASGGEYEQYF.

This chain links TRBV7-9 with TRBJ1-2; unclear D gene. V dropped 5 bases and J dropped 5 bases, with 12 bases sitting between them. CDR1 SEHNR and CDR2 FQNEAQ come from the germline V gene (reference sequence). This CDR3 is built from 13 residues. The CDR3 spells CASSPGERYGYTF. CDR3 in DNA: TGTGCCAGCAGCCCCGGTGAGAGATATGGCTACACCTTC.

This clone was counted between two and nine times. The rearrangement uses TRBV2 and TRBJ1-1; D gene unclear. This CDR3 region has 14 residues. Trimming removed 4 bases at V and 4 bases at J, with 13 bases between. Germline V gene lookup returns CDR1 SNHLY and CDR2 FYNNEI. The CDR3 DNA is TGTGCCAGCAGTGCAACCGCGAGGAGCACTGAAGCTTTCTTT. Its protein product is CASSATARSTEAFF. The full variable domain, completed using reference TRBV2 and TRBJ1-1, is EPEVTQTPSHQVTQMGQEVILRCVPISNHLYFYWYRQILGQKVEFLVSFYNNEISEKSEIFDDQFSVERPDGSNFTLKIRSTKLEDSAMYFCASSATARSTEAFFGQGTRLTVV.

The chain links TRBV5-5 to TRBJ2-7, with D uncertain. The CDR3 has 12 residues. Germline V gene data show CDR1 as SGHKS and CDR2 as YYEKEE (reference sequence). V was trimmed by 4 bases and J by 3 bases, leaving 8 bases between them. CDR3 DNA: TGTGCCAGCAGCCGCGGAAGCTACGAGCAGTACTTC. It yields the protein CASSRGSYEQYF.

The chain is built from TRBV7-2 and TRBJ2-1; 7 bases are shared with TRBD1. V lost 1 base, J lost 4 bases, and 4 bases stayed unmatched. Germline-derived CDR1 and CDR2 are SGHTA and FQGNSA. The CDR3 has 15 amino acids. The CDR3 bases are TGTGCCAGCAGCTTAGTGGACAGGAGGTACAATGAGCAGTTCTTC. Translated: CASSLVDRRYNEQFF.

This clone was recorded a few times. V is TRBV11-2 and J is TRBJ2-7, with 9 bases identical to TRBD1. Germline V gene lookup returns CDR1 SGHAT and CDR2 FQNNGV. Germline trimming cut 10 bases from V and 0 bases from J; bases unmatched to any gene: 7. The CDR3 spans 14 residues. CDR3 DNA: TGTGCCACCGTCCTGGGACAGGGCTCCTACGAGCAGTACTTC. Protein sequence: CATVLGQGSYEQYF.

V gene TRBV6-6 combines with J gene TRBJ1-1, with D possibly TRBD1 on 5 matching bases. Germline V lookup: CDR1 MNHNY, CDR2 SVGAGI (reference sequence). The ends were cut back, 0 bases at V and 9 bases at J, with 14 bases in the middle. CDR3 length: 14 residues. CDR3 sequence (DNA): TGTGCCAGCAGTTACTCTGCGACAGCGCTTCAAGCTTTCTTT. Its protein is CASSYSATALQAFF.

The J gene is TRBJ1-3, the V gene TRBV7-2; the D gene is possibly TRBD1 (6 bases). In germline, CDR1 is SGHTA, CDR2 FQGNSA. The germline V and J ends were trimmed by 7 bases and 1 base, with 14 bases remaining between them. CDR3 length: 15 residues. CDR3 nucleotide sequence: TGTGCCAGCACCCCGACAGGTACTTCTGGAAACACCATATATTTT. Protein: CASTPTGTSGNTIYF.

The V call is TRBV5-4, the J call TRBJ2-5; perhaps TRBD2 as D (6 bases). The V gene's germline CDR1 is SGHNT and CDR2 YYREEE (reference sequence). The CDR3 is 14 amino acids. Trimming took off 1 base at V and 7 bases at J, with 14 bases between the two ends. CDR3 amino acids: CASSLRAREATQYF. The CDR3 bases are TGTGCCAGCAGCTTGAGGGCCAGGGAGGCGACCCAGTACTTC.

This clone turned up a few times. This chain joins TRBV28 and TRBJ2-3; a weak D match, TRBD2 (6 bases). The germline V and J ends were trimmed by 6 bases and 13 bases, with 14 bases remaining between them. The CDR3 runs to 11 residues. Germline CDR1 reads MDHEN; CDR2 reads SYDVKM. CDR3 protein: CASSLRGNKYF. The DNA of the CDR3 is TGTGCCAGCAGCCTCCGGGGGAATAAGTATTTT.

The table lists this clone with a count of one. V is TRBV28 and J is TRBJ2-7; D is uncertain. The V gene lost 6 bases and the J gene lost 3 bases, with 12 bases spanning the gap. CDR1 MDHEN and CDR2 SYDVKM come from the germline V gene. There are 13 residues in the CDR3. CDR3 region: CASSIGPGYEQYF. CDR3 coding DNA: TGTGCCAGCAGCATAGGGCCCGGCTACGAGCAGTACTTC. The variable domain in full, with the rest retrieved from reference TRBV28 and TRBJ2-7, is DVKVTQSSRYLVKRTGEKVFLECVQDMDHENMFWYRQDPGLGLRLIYFSYDVKMKEKGDIPEGYSVSREKKERFSLILESASTNQTSMYLCASSIGPGYEQYFGPGTRLTVT.